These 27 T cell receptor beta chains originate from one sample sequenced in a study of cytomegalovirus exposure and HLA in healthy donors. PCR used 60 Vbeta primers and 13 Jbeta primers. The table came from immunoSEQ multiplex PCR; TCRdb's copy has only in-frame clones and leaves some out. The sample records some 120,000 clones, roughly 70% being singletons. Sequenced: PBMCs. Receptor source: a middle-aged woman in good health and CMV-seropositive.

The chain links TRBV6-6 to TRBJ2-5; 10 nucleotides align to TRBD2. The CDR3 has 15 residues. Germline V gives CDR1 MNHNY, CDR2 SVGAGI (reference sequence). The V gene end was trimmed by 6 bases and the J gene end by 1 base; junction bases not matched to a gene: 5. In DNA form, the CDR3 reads TGTGCCAGCAGGGAGCGGGAGGGCCTCCAAGAGACCCAGTACTTC. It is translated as CASREREGLQETQYF.

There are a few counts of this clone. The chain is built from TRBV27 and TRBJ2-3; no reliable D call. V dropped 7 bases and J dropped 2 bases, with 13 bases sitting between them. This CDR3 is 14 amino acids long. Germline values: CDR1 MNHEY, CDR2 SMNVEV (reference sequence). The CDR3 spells CASTDLPNTDTQYF. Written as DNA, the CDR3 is TGTGCCAGCACTGACTTACCCAACACAGATACGCAGTATTTT.

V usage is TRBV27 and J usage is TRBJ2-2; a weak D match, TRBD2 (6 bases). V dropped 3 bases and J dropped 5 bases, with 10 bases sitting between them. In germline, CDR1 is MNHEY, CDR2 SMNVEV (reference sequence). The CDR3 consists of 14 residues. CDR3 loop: CASSFGGMTGELFF. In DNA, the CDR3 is TGTGCCAGCAGTTTCGGAGGGATGACCGGGGAGCTGTTTTTT.

Here the CDR3 DNA reads TGTGCCAGCAGTCAACCCAAGGGGATGAACACTGAAGCTTTCTTT. Protein: CASSQPKGMNTEAFF. The chain couples TRBV28 to TRBJ1-1; possibly TRBD1 for D (5 bases). This CDR3 region has 15 residues. Germline V CDR1 and CDR2: MDHEN, SYDVKM. V dropped 5 bases and J dropped 0 bases, with 13 bases sitting between them.

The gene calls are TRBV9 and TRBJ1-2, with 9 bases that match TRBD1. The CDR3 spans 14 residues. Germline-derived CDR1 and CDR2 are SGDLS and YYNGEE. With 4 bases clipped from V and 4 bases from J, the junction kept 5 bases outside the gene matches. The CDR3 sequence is CASSNGQGTYGYTF. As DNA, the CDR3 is TGTGCCAGCAGCAATGGACAGGGGACCTATGGCTACACCTTC.

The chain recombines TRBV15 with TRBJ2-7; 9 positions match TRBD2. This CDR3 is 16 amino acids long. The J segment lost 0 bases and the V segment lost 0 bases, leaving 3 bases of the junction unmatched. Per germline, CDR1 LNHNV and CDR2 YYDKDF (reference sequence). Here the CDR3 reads CATSRDLAGISYEQYF. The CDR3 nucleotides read TGTGCCACCAGCAGAGATCTAGCGGGGATCTCCTACGAGCAGTACTTC.

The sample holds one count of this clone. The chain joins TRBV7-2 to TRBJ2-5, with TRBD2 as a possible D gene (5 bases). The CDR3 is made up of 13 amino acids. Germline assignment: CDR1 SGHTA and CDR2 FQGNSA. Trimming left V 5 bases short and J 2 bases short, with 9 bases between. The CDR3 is CASSLGGQETQYF. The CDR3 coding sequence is TGTGCCAGCAGCCTCGGAGGACAAGAGACCCAGTACTTC.

The CDR3 DNA reads TGTGCCTGGGGGTACGGGACAGGGTTAGATACGCAGTATTTT. This codes for CAWGYGTGLDTQYF. The chain employs TRBV30 and TRBJ2-3; 9 positions match TRBD1. After removal of 5 bases from V and 5 bases from J, the junction contained 8 bases not matched to a gene. From germline, CDR1 is GTSNPN and CDR2 SVGIG (reference sequence). The CDR3 is made up of 14 amino acids.

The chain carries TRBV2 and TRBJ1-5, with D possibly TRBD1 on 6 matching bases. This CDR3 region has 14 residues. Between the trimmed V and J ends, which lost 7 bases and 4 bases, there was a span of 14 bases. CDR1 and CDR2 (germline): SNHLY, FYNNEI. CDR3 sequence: CASTKTGPNQPQHF. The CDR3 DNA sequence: TGTGCCAGCACCAAGACAGGTCCGAATCAGCCCCAGCATTTT.

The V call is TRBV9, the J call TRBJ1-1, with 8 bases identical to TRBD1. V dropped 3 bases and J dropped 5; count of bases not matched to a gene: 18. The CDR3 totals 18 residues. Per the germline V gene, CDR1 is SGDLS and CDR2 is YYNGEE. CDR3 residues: CASSGPLTGTGYRTEAFF. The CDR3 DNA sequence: TGTGCCAGCAGCGGACCACTCACCGGGACAGGTTATAGGACTGAAGCTTTCTTT.

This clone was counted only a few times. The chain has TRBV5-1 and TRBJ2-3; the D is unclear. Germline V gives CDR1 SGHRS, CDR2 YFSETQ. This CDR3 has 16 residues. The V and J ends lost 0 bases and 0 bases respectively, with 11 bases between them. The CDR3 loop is CASSLVGSPSTDTQYF. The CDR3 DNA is TGCGCCAGCAGCTTGGTGGGCAGCCCTAGCACAGATACGCAGTATTTT.

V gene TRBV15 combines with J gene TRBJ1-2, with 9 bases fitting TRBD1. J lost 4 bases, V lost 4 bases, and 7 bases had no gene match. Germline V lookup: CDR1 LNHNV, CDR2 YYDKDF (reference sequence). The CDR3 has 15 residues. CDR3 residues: CATSIRDRELYGYTF. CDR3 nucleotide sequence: TGTGCCACCAGCATCCGGGACAGGGAACTCTATGGCTACACCTTC.

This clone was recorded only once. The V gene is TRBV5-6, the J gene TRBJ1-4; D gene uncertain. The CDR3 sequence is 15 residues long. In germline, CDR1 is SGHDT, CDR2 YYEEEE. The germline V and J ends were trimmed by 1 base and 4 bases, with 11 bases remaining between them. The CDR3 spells CASSLKVGGNEKLFF. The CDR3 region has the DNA TGTGCCAGCAGCTTGAAGGTCGGCGGTAATGAAAAACTGTTTTTT.

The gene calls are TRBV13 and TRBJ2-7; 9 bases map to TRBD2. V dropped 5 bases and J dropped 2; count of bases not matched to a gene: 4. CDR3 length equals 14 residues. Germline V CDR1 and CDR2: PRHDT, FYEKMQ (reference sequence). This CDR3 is CASSETSGAYEQYF. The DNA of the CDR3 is TGTGCCAGCAGCGAGACTAGCGGAGCCTACGAGCAGTACTTC.

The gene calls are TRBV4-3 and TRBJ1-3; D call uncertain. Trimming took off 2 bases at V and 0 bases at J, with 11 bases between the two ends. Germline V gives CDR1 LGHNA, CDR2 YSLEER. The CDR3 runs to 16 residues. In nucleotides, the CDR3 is TGCGCCAGCAGCCAACTCGGTCCTTCCTCTGGAAACACCATATATTTT. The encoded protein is CASSQLGPSSGNTIYF.

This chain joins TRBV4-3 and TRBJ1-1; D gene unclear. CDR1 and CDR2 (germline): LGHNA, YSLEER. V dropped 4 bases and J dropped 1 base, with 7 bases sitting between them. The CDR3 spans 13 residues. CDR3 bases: TGCGCCAGCAGCCGCCGGGGGAACACTGAAGCTTTCTTT. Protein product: CASSRRGNTEAFF.

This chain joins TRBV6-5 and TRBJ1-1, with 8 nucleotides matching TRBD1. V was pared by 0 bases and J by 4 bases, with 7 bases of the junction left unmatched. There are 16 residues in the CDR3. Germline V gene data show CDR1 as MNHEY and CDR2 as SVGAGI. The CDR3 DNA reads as TGTGCCAGCAGTTACTCATCAGGGGGCAGAAGCACTGAAGCTTTCTTT. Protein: CASSYSSGGRSTEAFF.

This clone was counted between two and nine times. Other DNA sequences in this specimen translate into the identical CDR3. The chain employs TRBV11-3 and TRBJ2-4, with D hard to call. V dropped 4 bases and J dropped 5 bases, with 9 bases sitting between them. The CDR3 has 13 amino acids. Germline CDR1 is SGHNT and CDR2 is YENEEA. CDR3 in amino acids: CASSSPSENIQYF. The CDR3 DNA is TGTGCCAGCAGCTCCCCCTCGGAAAACATTCAGTACTTC.

CDR3 amino acids: CASSQSGEGLNTEAFF. The CDR3 DNA follows: TGCGCCAGCAGCCAAAGTGGGGAGGGATTGAACACTGAAGCTTTCTTT. The V and J genes are TRBV4-3 and TRBJ1-1; D not certain. Trimming removed 2 bases at V and 0 bases at J, with 13 bases between. The CDR3 is 16 residues long. Germline CDR1 LGHNA, CDR2 YSLEER.

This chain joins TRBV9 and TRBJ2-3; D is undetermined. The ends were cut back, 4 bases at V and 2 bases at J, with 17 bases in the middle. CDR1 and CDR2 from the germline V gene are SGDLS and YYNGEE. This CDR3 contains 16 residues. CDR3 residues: CASSPLGGVDTDTQYF. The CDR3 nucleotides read TGTGCCAGCAGCCCCCTCGGCGGAGTAGACACAGATACGCAGTATTTT.

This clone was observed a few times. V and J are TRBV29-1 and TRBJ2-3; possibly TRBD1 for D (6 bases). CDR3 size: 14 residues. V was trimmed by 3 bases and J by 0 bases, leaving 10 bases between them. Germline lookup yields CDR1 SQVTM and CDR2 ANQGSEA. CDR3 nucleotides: TGCAGCGTTGATCCTACAGGGAGCACAGATACGCAGTATTTT. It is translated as CSVDPTGSTDTQYF.

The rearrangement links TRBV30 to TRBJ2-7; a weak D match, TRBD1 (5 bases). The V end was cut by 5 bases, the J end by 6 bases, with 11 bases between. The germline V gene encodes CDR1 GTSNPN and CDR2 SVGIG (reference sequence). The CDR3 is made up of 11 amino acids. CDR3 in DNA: TGTGCCTGGGGCGGACAAGCCGAGCAGTACTTC. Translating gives CAWGGQAEQYF.

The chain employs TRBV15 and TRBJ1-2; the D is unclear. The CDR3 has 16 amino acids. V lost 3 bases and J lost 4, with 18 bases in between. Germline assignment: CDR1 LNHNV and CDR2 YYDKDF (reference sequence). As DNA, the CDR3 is TGTGCCACCAGCAGGGAATCGACAACCCTGGGCTATGGCTACACCTTC. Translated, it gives CATSRESTTLGYGYTF.

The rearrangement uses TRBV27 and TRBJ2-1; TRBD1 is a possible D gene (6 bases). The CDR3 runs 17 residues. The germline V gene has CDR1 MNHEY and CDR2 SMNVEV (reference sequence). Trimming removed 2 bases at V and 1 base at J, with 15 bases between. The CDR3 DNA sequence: TGTGCCAGCAGTTTAGTTCAGGGGCTGGGATCCTACAATGAGCAGTTCTTC. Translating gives CASSLVQGLGSYNEQFF.

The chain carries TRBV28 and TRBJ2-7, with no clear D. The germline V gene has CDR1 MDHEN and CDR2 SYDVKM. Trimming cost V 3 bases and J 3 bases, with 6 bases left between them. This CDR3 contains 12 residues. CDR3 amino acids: CASSLAGYEQYF. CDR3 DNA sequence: TGTGCCAGCAGTTTGGCAGGCTACGAGCAGTACTTC.

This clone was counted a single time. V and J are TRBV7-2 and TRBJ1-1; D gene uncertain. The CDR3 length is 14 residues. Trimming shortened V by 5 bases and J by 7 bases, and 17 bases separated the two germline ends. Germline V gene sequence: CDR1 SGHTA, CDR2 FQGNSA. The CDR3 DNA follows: TGTGCCAGCAGCCCCTCCGGGAGGGAAGGTGAAGCTTTCTTT. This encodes CASSPSGREGEAFF.

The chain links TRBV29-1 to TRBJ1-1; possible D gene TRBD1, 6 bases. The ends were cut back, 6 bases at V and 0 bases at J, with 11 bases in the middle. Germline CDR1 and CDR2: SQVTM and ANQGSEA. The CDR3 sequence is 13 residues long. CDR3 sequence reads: CSVDRNMNTEAFF. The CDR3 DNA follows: TGCAGCGTAGACAGGAATATGAACACTGAAGCTTTCTTT. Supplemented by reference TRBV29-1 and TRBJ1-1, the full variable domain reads SAVISQKPSRDICQRGTSLTIQCQVDSQVTMMFWYRQQPGQSLTLIATANQGSEATYESGFVIDKFPISRPNLTFSTLTVSNMSPEDSSIYLCSVDRNMNTEAFFGQGTRLTVV.